This is a list of T cell receptor beta chains from one sample in a study of liver allograft versus peripheral blood T cells. TCRdb processed the reads anew with MiXCR; each CDR3 protein has one entry. Of approximately 8,100 distinct CDR3 sequences in the sample, about a fifth were seen once. The source is a human patient who had a liver transplant. The T cells may partly be graft donor cells. Both conserved end residues are part of each CDR3. A D gene is named only where the DNA matches it firmly. Size is stated for part of the rows, as once, few or many counts, or as a class when the clone is expanded.

J gene: TRBJ1-1; V gene: TRBV6-6; clone size: medium-sized; D gene: -; CDR3 DNA: TGTGCCAGCAATTACGTTCTCCCGGGGGGCACTGAAGCTTTCTTT; CDR3 protein: CASNYVLPGGTEAFF
J gene: TRBJ2-2; V gene: TRBV7-2; clone size: medium-sized; D gene: TRBD1; CDR3 DNA: TGTGCCAGCAGCGACAGGGGCGCCGGGGAGCTGTTTTTT; CDR3 protein: CASSDRGAGELFF
J gene: TRBJ2-1; V gene: TRBV27; clone size: medium-sized; D gene: TRBD2; CDR3 DNA: TGTGCCAGCAGTCCCCTAGCGGGTCTTAACGAGCAGTTCTTC; CDR3 protein: CASSPLAGLNEQFF
J gene: TRBJ2-7; V gene: TRBV6-2/TRBV6-3; clone size: medium-sized; D gene: -; CDR3 DNA: TGTGCCAGCATCCCTGGACTCGAGCCCTACGAGCAGTACTTC; CDR3 protein: CASIPGLEPYEQYF
J gene: TRBJ1-1; V gene: TRBV24-1; clone size: medium-sized; D gene: -; CDR3 DNA: TGTGCCACCAGTGACAGCATGAACACTGAAGCTTTCTTT; CDR3 protein: CATSDSMNTEAFF
J gene: TRBJ1-4; V gene: TRBV5-4; clone size: -; D gene: TRBD1; CDR3 DNA: TGTGCCAGCAGCTTCCAGGGGGCTAATGAAAAACTGTTTTTT; CDR3 protein: CASSFQGANEKLFF
J gene: TRBJ2-1; V gene: TRBV20-1; clone size: -; D gene: TRBD2; CDR3 DNA: TGCAGTGCTAGATCCAGACTAGCGGGAGGGCTTGAGCAGTTCTTC; CDR3 protein: CSARSRLAGGLEQFF
J gene: TRBJ1-5; V gene: TRBV19; clone size: many; D gene: -; CDR3 DNA: TGTGCCAGTACTCAATCGGACGGTAGCAATCAGCCCCAGCATTTT; CDR3 protein: CASTQSDGSNQPQHF
J gene: TRBJ1-1; V gene: TRBV6-1; clone size: medium-sized; D gene: -; CDR3 DNA: TGTGCCATCTCCCGGGAGCGGAACACTGAAGCTTTCTTT; CDR3 protein: CAISRERNTEAFF
J gene: TRBJ1-1; V gene: TRBV11-2; clone size: few; D gene: -; CDR3 DNA: TGTGCCAGCAGCTTAACCTTTGGGGGGCGAGGAACTGAAGCTTTCTTT; CDR3 protein: CASSLTFGGRGTEAFF
J gene: TRBJ2-2; V gene: TRBV12-3/TRBV12-4; clone size: -; D gene: TRBD2; CDR3 DNA: TGTGCCAGCAGGAGAACTAGCGCCGGGGAGCTGTTTTTT; CDR3 protein: CASRRTSAGELFF
J gene: TRBJ2-6; V gene: TRBV29-1; clone size: medium-sized; D gene: TRBD1; CDR3 DNA: TGCAGCGTTGAAGGGACAGGGAATTCTGGGGCCAACGTCCTGACTTTC; CDR3 protein: CSVEGTGNSGANVLTF
J gene: TRBJ1-1; V gene: TRBV6-5; clone size: -; D gene: TRBD1; CDR3 DNA: TGTGCCAGCAAGCAGGGGGCTTGGGTGGCCGAGAACACTGAAGCTTTCTTT; CDR3 protein: CASKQGAWVAENTEAFF
J gene: TRBJ1-4; V gene: TRBV6-1; clone size: many; D gene: TRBD1; CDR3 DNA: TGTGCCAGCAGCCCAGCAGGGGGTATGGATGAAAAACTGTTTTTT; CDR3 protein: CASSPAGGMDEKLFF
J gene: TRBJ1-1; V gene: TRBV2; clone size: -; D gene: -; CDR3 DNA: TGTGCCAGCAGGTATGAGGGGGAGAACACTGAAGCTTTCTTT; CDR3 protein: CASRYEGENTEAFF
J gene: TRBJ1-1; V gene: TRBV13; clone size: medium-sized; D gene: -; CDR3 DNA: TGTGCCAGCAGCCCCCTCCCCGCAGTGAACACTGAAGCTTTCTTT; CDR3 protein: CASSPLPAVNTEAFF
J gene: TRBJ2-2; V gene: TRBV28; clone size: many; D gene: -; CDR3 DNA: TGTGCCAGCAGTCTACCCGGGGCTTCGAACACCGGGGAGCTGTTTTTT; CDR3 protein: CASSLPGASNTGELFF
J gene: TRBJ1-1; V gene: TRBV7-9; clone size: few; D gene: -; CDR3 DNA: TGTGCCAGCAGCCCCCAAGCGAACACTGAAGCTTTCTTT; CDR3 protein: CASSPQANTEAFF
J gene: TRBJ1-5; V gene: TRBV6-2/TRBV6-3; clone size: few; D gene: TRBD1; CDR3 DNA: TGTGCCAGCAGTACCGGGACAGTCAATCAGCCCCAGCATTTT; CDR3 protein: CASSTGTVNQPQHF
J gene: TRBJ1-1; V gene: TRBV7-2; clone size: medium-sized; D gene: -; CDR3 DNA: TGTGCCAGCAGCGTAAACCGGGACATGGAATCGGGTGAAGCTTTCTTT; CDR3 protein: CASSVNRDMESGEAFF
J gene: TRBJ2-2; V gene: TRBV5-4; clone size: many; D gene: TRBD2; CDR3 DNA: TGTGCCAGCAGCCCATTCGGACTAGCGGGAGTGGGCACCGGGGAGCTGTTTTTT; CDR3 protein: CASSPFGLAGVGTGELFF
J gene: TRBJ2-1; V gene: TRBV10-2; clone size: -; D gene: -; CDR3 DNA: TGCGCCAGCACAGTGGCCACCAGCAATGAGCAGTTCTTC; CDR3 protein: CASTVATSNEQFF
J gene: TRBJ2-1; V gene: TRBV15; clone size: medium-sized; D gene: -; CDR3 DNA: TGTGCCACCAGCAGAGATGACGGGCGGTATTACAATGAGCAGTTCTTC; CDR3 protein: CATSRDDGRYYNEQFF
J gene: TRBJ1-1; V gene: TRBV9; clone size: medium-sized; D gene: TRBD1; CDR3 DNA: TGTGCCAGCAGCGCGACAGGGGTGAACACTGAAGCTTTCTTT; CDR3 protein: CASSATGVNTEAFF
J gene: TRBJ2-3; V gene: TRBV6-5; clone size: many; D gene: -; CDR3 DNA: TGTGCCAGCAGGCTGGGGGGGGCAACAGATACGCAGTATTTT; CDR3 protein: CASRLGGATDTQYF
J gene: TRBJ2-5; V gene: TRBV6-1; clone size: medium-sized; D gene: -; CDR3 DNA: TGTGCCAGCAGTGAAAGACAGTTAATGGCCCAGTACTTC; CDR3 protein: CASSERQLMAQYF
J gene: TRBJ2-3; V gene: TRBV20-1; clone size: -; D gene: -; CDR3 DNA: TGCAGTGCTACAGGGGCCCAGGTGGAGGCGGGGTTGGATACGCAGTATTTT; CDR3 protein: CSATGAQVEAGLDTQYF
J gene: TRBJ1-1; V gene: TRBV12-3/TRBV12-4; clone size: medium-sized; D gene: -; CDR3 DNA: TGTGCCAGCAGTTTAGCAGGGGGATCCCCGAACACTGAAGCTTTCTTT; CDR3 protein: CASSLAGGSPNTEAFF
J gene: TRBJ2-6; V gene: TRBV28; clone size: medium-sized; D gene: -; CDR3 DNA: TGTGCCAGCAGTCAATTGAGCTCTGGGGCCAACGTCCTGACTTTC; CDR3 protein: CASSQLSSGANVLTF
J gene: TRBJ1-6; V gene: TRBV12-3/TRBV12-4; clone size: many; D gene: -; CDR3 DNA: TGTGCCAGCAGTTTGGATAATTCACCCCTCCACTTT; CDR3 protein: CASSLDNSPLHF
J gene: TRBJ1-2; V gene: TRBV28; clone size: -; D gene: -; CDR3 DNA: TGTGCCAGCAGTTCACCAGGGGAGGGTCCTAGCTATGGCTACACCTTC; CDR3 protein: CASSSPGEGPSYGYTF
J gene: TRBJ2-3; V gene: TRBV7-2; clone size: medium-sized; D gene: -; CDR3 DNA: TGTGCCAGCAGCTCCTGGACTTCTAGCACAGATACGCAGTATTTT; CDR3 protein: CASSSWTSSTDTQYF
J gene: TRBJ2-1; V gene: TRBV19; clone size: medium-sized; D gene: TRBD1; CDR3 DNA: TGTGCCAGTAGTCTAAGACCGGGACAGGGGAGGAATGAGCAGTTCTTC; CDR3 protein: CASSLRPGQGRNEQFF
J gene: TRBJ1-2; V gene: TRBV7-9; clone size: medium-sized; D gene: TRBD1; CDR3 DNA: TGTGCCAGCACCAGGACAGGGGACGGTGGCTACACCTTC; CDR3 protein: CASTRTGDGGYTF
J gene: TRBJ2-1; V gene: TRBV6-2/TRBV6-3; clone size: medium-sized; D gene: -; CDR3 DNA: TGTGCCAGCAGCCGACTAGGAGGGGAGCAGTTCTTC; CDR3 protein: CASSRLGGEQFF
J gene: TRBJ2-3; V gene: TRBV6-1; clone size: medium-sized; D gene: -; CDR3 DNA: TGTGCCAGCAGTGAGTACGATACGCAGTATTTT; CDR3 protein: CASSEYDTQYF
J gene: TRBJ2-1; V gene: TRBV19; clone size: medium-sized; D gene: -; CDR3 DNA: TGTGCCAGTAGTCTGACTTTTAGCTCCTACAATGAGCAGTTCTTC; CDR3 protein: CASSLTFSSYNEQFF
J gene: TRBJ2-1; V gene: TRBV20-1; clone size: -; D gene: -; CDR3 DNA: TGCAGTGCTAGAGACATGGGGGGAATCAACGAGCAGTTCTTC; CDR3 protein: CSARDMGGINEQFF
J gene: TRBJ1-2; V gene: TRBV20-1; clone size: -; D gene: -; CDR3 DNA: TGCAGTGCTAGAGGTCGGCCGGACTATGGCTACACCTTC; CDR3 protein: CSARGRPDYGYTF
J gene: TRBJ2-7; V gene: TRBV20-1; clone size: -; D gene: TRBD2; CDR3 DNA: TGCAGTGCTTCCGGACTAGCGGCCTACGAGCAGTACTTC; CDR3 protein: CSASGLAAYEQYF
J gene: TRBJ2-6; V gene: TRBV28; clone size: medium-sized; D gene: -; CDR3 DNA: TGTGCCAGCAGTAGGGACGGATACAGCGCCAACGTCCTGACTTTC; CDR3 protein: CASSRDGYSANVLTF
J gene: TRBJ2-1; V gene: TRBV28; clone size: many; D gene: -; CDR3 DNA: TGTGCCAGCAGTTTGATAGACGAGCAGTTCTTC; CDR3 protein: CASSLIDEQFF
J gene: TRBJ2-3; V gene: TRBV18; clone size: medium-sized; D gene: -; CDR3 DNA: TGTGCCAGCTCACCACCGGCAGGGAGAGATACGCAGTATTTT; CDR3 protein: CASSPPAGRDTQYF
J gene: TRBJ2-5; V gene: TRBV12-3/TRBV12-4; clone size: few; D gene: -; CDR3 DNA: TGTGCCAGCAGTTTAGGGAGTGTGGAGACCCAGTACTTC; CDR3 protein: CASSLGSVETQYF
J gene: TRBJ1-4; V gene: TRBV27; clone size: medium-sized; D gene: -; CDR3 DNA: TGTGCCAGCAGTCCTAACGGACAGCCAACTAATGAAAAACTGTTTTTT; CDR3 protein: CASSPNGQPTNEKLFF
J gene: TRBJ1-1; V gene: TRBV14; clone size: many; D gene: -; CDR3 DNA: TGTGCCAGCAGCTACTCAGAGAACACTGAAGCTTTCTTT; CDR3 protein: CASSYSENTEAFF
J gene: TRBJ2-6; V gene: TRBV18; clone size: medium-sized; D gene: -; CDR3 DNA: TGTGCCAGCTCACCATCATCGGTGTCTGGGGCCAACGTCCTGACTTTC; CDR3 protein: CASSPSSVSGANVLTF